This TCR beta chain was documented in a study of blood T cell repertoires in COVID-19. The overall study: Sources were T cells, B-cell-depleted T cells, or PBMCs; the material itself was cDNA or gDNA.

Original handling: Reference gene primers were amplified, and this amplification served to estimate nucleated cell counts. Using immunoSEQ multiplex PCR, the repertoire was profiled, and TCRdb retains in-frame clones only, with some absent. The V and J calls and the clone size are those of that table, but D and trimming were determined from the DNA. The data contain more than 200,000 clones, 65% to 85% of them singletons. CDR3 size: 16 residues. V was pared by 6 bases and J by 6 bases, with 23 bases between. Germline lookup yields CDR1 LNHDA and CDR2 SQIVND (reference sequence). This receptor was identified in a woman aged 40 to 50 with active or convalescent COVID-19. The V call is TRBV19, the J call TRBJ1-1; D remains unclear. Sequenced: peripheral blood. In nucleotides, the CDR3 is TGTGCCAGTAGAAATACCAAACACGTCATGTGGCCTGAAGCTTTCTTT. This encodes CASRNTKHVMWPEAFF.